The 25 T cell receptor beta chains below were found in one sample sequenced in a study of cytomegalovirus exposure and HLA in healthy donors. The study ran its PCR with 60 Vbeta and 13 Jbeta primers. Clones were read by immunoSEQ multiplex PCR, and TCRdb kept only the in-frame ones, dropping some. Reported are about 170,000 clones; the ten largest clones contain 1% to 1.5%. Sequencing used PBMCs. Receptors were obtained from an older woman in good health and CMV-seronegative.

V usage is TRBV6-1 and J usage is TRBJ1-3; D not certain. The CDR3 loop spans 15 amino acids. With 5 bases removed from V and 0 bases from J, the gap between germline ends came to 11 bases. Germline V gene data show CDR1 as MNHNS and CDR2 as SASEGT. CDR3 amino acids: CASSMNLLSGNTIYF. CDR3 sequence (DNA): TGTGCCAGCAGTATGAATTTACTCTCTGGAAACACCATATATTTT.

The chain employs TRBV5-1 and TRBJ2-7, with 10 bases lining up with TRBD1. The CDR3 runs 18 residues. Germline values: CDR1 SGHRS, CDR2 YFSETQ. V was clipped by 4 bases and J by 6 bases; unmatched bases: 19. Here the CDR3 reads CASSVTAGTGALLLEQYF. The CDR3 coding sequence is TGCGCCAGCAGCGTAACCGCGGGGACAGGGGCACTCCTACTCGAGCAGTACTTC.

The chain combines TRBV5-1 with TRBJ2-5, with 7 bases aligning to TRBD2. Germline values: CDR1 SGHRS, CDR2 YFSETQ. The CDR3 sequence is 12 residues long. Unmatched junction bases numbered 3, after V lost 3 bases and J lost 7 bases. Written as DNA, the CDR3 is TGCGCCAGCAGCTCCAGGGAGGGGACCCAGTACTTC. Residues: CASSSREGTQYF.

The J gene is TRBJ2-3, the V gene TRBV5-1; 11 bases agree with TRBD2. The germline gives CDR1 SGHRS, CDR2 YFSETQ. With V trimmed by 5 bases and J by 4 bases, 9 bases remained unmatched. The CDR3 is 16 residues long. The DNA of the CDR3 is TGCGCCAGCAGATCCTTAGCGGGGGGGCTGGCAGATACGCAGTATTTT. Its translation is CASRSLAGGLADTQYF.

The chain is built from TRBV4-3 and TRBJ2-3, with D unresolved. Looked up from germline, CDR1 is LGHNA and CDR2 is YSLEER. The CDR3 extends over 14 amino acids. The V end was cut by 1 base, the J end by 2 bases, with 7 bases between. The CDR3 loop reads CASSQGGFTDTQYF. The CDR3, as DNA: TGCGCCAGCAGCCAAGGAGGATTCACAGATACGCAGTATTTT.

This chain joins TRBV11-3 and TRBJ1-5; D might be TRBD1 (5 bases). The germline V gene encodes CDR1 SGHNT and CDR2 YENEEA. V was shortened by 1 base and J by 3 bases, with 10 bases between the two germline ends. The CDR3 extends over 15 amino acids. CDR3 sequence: CASSLAGGDNQPQHF. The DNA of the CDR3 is TGTGCCAGCAGCTTAGCGGGGGGGGACAATCAGCCCCAGCATTTT.

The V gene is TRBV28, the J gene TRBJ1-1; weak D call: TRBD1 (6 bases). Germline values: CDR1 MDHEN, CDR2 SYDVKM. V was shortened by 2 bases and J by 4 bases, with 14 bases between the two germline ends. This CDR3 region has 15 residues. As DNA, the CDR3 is TGTGCCAGCAGTTTACAAGGGGGAAGGAGCACTGAAGCTTTCTTT. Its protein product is CASSLQGGRSTEAFF. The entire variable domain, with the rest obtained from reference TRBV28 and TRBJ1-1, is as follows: DVKVTQSSRYLVKRTGEKVFLECVQDMDHENMFWYRQDPGLGLRLIYFSYDVKMKEKGDIPEGYSVSREKKERFSLILESASTNQTSMYLCASSLQGGRSTEAFFGQGTRLTVV.

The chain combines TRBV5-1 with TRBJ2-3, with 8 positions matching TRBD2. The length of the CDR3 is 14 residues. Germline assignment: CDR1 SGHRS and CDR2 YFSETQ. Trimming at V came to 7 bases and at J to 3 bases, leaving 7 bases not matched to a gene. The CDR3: CASRGGRGTDTQYF. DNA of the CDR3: TGCGCCAGCCGGGGGGGAAGAGGGACAGATACGCAGTATTTT.

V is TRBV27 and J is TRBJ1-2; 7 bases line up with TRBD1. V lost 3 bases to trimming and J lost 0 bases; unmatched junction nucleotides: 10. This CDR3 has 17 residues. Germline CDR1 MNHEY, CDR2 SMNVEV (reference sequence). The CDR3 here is CASSFSHRGGSNYGYTF. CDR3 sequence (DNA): TGTGCCAGCAGTTTTTCCCACAGGGGCGGTTCTAACTATGGCTACACCTTC.

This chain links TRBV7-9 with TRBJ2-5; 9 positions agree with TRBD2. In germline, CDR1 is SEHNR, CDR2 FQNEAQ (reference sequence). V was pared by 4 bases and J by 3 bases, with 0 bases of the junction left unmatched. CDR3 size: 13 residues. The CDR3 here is CASSSSGKETQYF. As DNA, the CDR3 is TGTGCCAGCAGCTCTAGCGGGAAAGAGACCCAGTACTTC.

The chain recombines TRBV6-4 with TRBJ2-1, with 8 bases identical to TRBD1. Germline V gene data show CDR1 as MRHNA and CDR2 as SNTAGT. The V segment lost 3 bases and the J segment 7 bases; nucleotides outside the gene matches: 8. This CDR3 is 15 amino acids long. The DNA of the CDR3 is TGTGCCAGCAGTGAAATTTCGGACAGGGTTAATGAGCAGTTCTTC. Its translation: CASSEISDRVNEQFF.

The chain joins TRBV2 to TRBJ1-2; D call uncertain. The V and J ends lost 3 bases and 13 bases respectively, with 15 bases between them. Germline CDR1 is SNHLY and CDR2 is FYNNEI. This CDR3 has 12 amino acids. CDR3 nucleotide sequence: TGTGCCAGCAGTGACCGGGAGGTATGGAGCACCTTC. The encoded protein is CASSDREVWSTF.

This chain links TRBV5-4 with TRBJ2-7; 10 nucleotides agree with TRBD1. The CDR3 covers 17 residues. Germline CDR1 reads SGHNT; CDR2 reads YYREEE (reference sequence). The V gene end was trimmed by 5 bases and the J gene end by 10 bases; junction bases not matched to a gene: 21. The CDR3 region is CASSTGTGVGLAGNQYF. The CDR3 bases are TGTGCCAGCAGTACCGGGACAGGGGTAGGTCTAGCCGGGAATCAGTACTTC.

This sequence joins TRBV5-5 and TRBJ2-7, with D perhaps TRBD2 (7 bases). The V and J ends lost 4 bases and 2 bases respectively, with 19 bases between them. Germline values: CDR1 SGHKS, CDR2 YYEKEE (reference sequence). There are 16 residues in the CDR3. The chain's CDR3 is CASSMTGGRVAYEQYF. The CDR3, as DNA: TGTGCCAGCAGCATGACGGGGGGCAGGGTGGCCTACGAGCAGTACTTC.

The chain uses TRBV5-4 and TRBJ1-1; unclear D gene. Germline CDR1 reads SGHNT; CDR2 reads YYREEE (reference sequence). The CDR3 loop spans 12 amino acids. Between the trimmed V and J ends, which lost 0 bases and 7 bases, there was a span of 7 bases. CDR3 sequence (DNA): TGTGCCAGCAGCTTGGATCGCAGTGAAGCTTTCTTT. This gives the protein CASSLDRSEAFF.

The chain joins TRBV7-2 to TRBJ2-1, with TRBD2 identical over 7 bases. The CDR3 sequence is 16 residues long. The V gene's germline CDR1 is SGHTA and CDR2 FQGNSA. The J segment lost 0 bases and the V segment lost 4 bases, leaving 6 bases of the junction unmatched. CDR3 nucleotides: TGTGCCAGCAGCTCCGGGCTAGCGGCCTCCTACAATGAGCAGTTCTTC. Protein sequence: CASSSGLAASYNEQFF.

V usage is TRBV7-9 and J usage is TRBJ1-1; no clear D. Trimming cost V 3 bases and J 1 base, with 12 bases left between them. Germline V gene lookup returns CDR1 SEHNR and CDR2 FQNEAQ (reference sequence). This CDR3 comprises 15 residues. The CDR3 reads CASSFIGVRNTEAFF. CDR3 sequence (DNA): TGTGCCAGCAGCTTCATCGGGGTTCGGAACACTGAAGCTTTCTTT.

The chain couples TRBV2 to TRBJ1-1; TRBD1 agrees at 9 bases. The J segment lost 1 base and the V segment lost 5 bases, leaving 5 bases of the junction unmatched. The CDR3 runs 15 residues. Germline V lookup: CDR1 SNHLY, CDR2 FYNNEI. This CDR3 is CASSRDREGNTEAFF. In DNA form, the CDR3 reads TGTGCCAGCAGTAGGGACAGGGAGGGGAACACTGAAGCTTTCTTT.

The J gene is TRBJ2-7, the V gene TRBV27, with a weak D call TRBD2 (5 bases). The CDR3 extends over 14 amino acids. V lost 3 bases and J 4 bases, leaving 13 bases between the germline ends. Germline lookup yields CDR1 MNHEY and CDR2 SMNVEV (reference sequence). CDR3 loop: CASSLPGSLYEQYF. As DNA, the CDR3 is TGTGCCAGCAGTTTGCCGGGATCTCTTTACGAGCAGTACTTC.

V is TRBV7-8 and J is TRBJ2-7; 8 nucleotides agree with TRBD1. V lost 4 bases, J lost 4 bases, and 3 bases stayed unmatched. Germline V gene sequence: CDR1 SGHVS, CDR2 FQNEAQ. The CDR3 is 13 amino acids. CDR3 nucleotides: TGTGCCAGCAGCTGGACAGGGTGGTACGAGCAGTACTTC. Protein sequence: CASSWTGWYEQYF.

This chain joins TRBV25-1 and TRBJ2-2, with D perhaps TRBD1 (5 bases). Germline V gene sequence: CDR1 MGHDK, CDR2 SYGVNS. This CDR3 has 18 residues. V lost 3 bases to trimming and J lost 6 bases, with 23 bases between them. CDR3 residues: CASSDYPSQGILSGELFF. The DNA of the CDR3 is TGTGCCAGCAGTGATTACCCCTCCCAGGGTATTTTGTCCGGGGAGCTGTTTTTT.

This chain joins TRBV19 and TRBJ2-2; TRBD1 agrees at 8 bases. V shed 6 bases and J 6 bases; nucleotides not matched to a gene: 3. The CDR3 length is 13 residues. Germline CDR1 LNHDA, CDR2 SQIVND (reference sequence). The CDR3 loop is CASRQQGAGELFF. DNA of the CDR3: TGTGCCAGTAGGCAACAGGGGGCCGGGGAGCTGTTTTTT.

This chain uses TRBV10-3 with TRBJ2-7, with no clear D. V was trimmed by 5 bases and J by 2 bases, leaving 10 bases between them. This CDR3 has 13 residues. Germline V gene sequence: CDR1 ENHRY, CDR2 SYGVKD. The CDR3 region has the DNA TGTGCCATCAGTCTAGACCCGACCTACGAGCAGTACTTC. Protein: CAISLDPTYEQYF.

The CDR3 nucleotides read TGCGCCAGCAGCCAAGAGGGACAGGGGTACCTCCAGCCCCAGCATTTT. Translating it yields CASSQEGQGYLQPQHF. The chain uses TRBV4-1 and TRBJ1-5; TRBD1 aligns across 10 bases. Trimming at V came to 0 bases and at J to 7 bases, leaving 6 bases not matched to a gene. The CDR3 has 16 residues. Germline V gene data show CDR1 as MGHRA and CDR2 as YSYEKL.

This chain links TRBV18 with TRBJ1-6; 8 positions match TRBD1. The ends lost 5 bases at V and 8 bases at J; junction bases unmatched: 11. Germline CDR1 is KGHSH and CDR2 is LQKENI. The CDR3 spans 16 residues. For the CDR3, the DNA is TGTGCCAGCTCAATTTCAGCGGGACAGGTATATTCACCCCTCCACTTT. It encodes CASSISAGQVYSPLHF.